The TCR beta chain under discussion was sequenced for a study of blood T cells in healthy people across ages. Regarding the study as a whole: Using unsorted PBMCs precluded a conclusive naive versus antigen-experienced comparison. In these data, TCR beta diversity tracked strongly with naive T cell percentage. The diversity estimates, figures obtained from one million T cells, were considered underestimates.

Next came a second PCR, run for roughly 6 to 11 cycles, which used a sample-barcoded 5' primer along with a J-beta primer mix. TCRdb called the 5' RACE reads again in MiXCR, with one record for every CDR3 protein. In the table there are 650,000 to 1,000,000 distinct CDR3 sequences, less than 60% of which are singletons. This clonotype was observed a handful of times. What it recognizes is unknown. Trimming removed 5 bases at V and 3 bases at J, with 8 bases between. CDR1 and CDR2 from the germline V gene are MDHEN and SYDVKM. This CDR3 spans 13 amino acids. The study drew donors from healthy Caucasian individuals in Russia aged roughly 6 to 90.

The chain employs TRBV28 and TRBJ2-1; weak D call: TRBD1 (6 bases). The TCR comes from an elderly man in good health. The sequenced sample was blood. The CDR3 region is CASSRQDYNEQFF. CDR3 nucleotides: TGTGCCAGCAGTCGACAGGACTACAATGAGCAGTTCTTC.